The rows below give T cell receptor beta chains drawn from one sample of a study of T cell responses to AZD1222 COVID-19 vaccine. Libraries were prepared by immunoSEQ multiplex PCR; TCRdb keeps only in-frame clonotypes and omits some of them. The profile shows under 80,000 clones, around 84% of them singletons. Sequencing was performed on peripheral blood, taken on day 0 of AZD1222 vaccination. Every receptor here comes from an adult in good health. The CDR3 runs from the conserved cysteine through the conserved F or W. The D gene is left open where the match is weak. Clone size is stated in some rows and not others, as once, few, many or a class when expanded.

J,V,D,size,DNA,CDR3
TRBJ2-2,TRBV11-3,TRBD2,NA,TGTGCCAGCAGCTTGGCGGGAGGGCGGCACACCGGGGAGCTGTTTTTT,CASSLAGGRHTGELFF
TRBJ1-2,TRBV5-1,NA,NA,TGCGCCAGCAGCCTCGGACAGCCCCCTAACTATGGCTACACCTTC,CASSLGQPPNYGYTF
TRBJ1-5,TRBV7-9,TRBD1,NA,TGTGCCAGCAGCTTGGGACAGACCAATCAGCCCCAGCATTTT,CASSLGQTNQPQHF
TRBJ2-5,TRBV5-1,NA,NA,TGCGCCAGCAGCTCGGGACGCAACCAAGAGACCCAGTACTTC,CASSSGRNQETQYF
TRBJ2-3,TRBV4-3,TRBD2,NA,TGCGCCAGCAGCCGAGTTAGCGGGGGAGATACGCAGTATTTT,CASSRVSGGDTQYF
TRBJ2-5,TRBV9,TRBD2,NA,TGTGCCAGCAGCGTAGGAGGGACTAGCGGGAGGGAAGAGACCCAGTACTTC,CASSVGGTSGREETQYF
TRBJ1-2,TRBV9,TRBD1,NA,TGTGCCAGCAGCGGAGCTGGGACAGGCGGCCCTACTTTCTATGGCTACACCTTC,CASSGAGTGGPTFYGYTF
TRBJ2-7,TRBV19,NA,few,TGTGCCAGTGCCTCGGGACCGGACTCCTACGAGCAGTACTTC,CASASGPDSYEQYF
TRBJ2-2,TRBV28,NA,NA,TGTGCCAGCAGTAGTGCAGGGATAAACACCGGGGAGCTGTTTTTT,CASSSAGINTGELFF
TRBJ1-1,TRBV15,NA,once,TGTGCCACCAGCAGAGGAGGGTTGGGTCCAGAAGCTTTCTTT,CATSRGGLGPEAFF
TRBJ2-2,TRBV9,NA,NA,TGTGCCAGCAGCGTAGGCAGTATCAACACCGGGGAGCTGTTTTTT,CASSVGSINTGELFF
TRBJ1-3,TRBV5-1,NA,NA,TGCGCCAGCAGCTTGGGGTCGGGACACGATTCGGACACCATATATTTT,CASSLGSGHDSDTIYF
TRBJ1-3,TRBV28,NA,NA,TGTGCCAGCAGTTTTTTAGTAGGCTCTGGAAACACCATATATTTT,CASSFLVGSGNTIYF
TRBJ2-2,TRBV7-3,TRBD2,NA,TGTGCCAGCAGCTTGGGCGGGAGGGCGGTCCTCGGGGAGCTGTTTTTT,CASSLGGRAVLGELFF
TRBJ2-1,TRBV5-1,NA,NA,TGCGCCAGCAGCTTGGACGGTCGAAGCTCCTACAATGAGCAGTTCTTC,CASSLDGRSSYNEQFF
TRBJ2-1,TRBV7-9,TRBD1,NA,TGTGCCAGCAGCTTAGTTACAGGGGGCCGCCAGTTCTTC,CASSLVTGGRQFF
TRBJ2-7,TRBV6-5,NA,NA,TGTGCCAGCAGATATACAGAAGGGGCCTACGAGCAGTACTTC,CASRYTEGAYEQYF
TRBJ1-5,TRBV20-1,NA,NA,TGCAGTGCTAGTCCGCAGGCAAATAGCAATCAGCCCCAGCATTTT,CSASPQANSNQPQHF
TRBJ1-1,TRBV4-3,NA,NA,TGCGCCAGCAGCCAAGTAGACCAGACGACTGAAGCTTTCTTT,CASSQVDQTTEAFF
TRBJ1-5,TRBV20-1,NA,NA,TGCAGTGCTAGTAGGCGGAACAATCAGCCCCAGCATTTT,CSASRRNNQPQHF
TRBJ1-6,TRBV6-6,NA,few,TGTGCCAGCACCACGGGGACGGGGGATTCACCCCTCCACTTT,CASTTGTGDSPLHF
TRBJ1-2,TRBV27,NA,NA,TGTGCCAGCAGTCGGGGATATGGCTACACCTTC,CASSRGYGYTF
TRBJ1-4,TRBV7-8,TRBD1,NA,TGTGCCAGCAGCCCCCGCGGGACAGGTTATGAAAAACTGTTTTTT,CASSPRGTGYEKLFF
TRBJ2-3,TRBV6-5,TRBD1,NA,TGTGCCGCCGGACAGGGATTCACTAGCACAGATACGCAGTATTTT,CAAGQGFTSTDTQYF
TRBJ1-1,TRBV27,TRBD1,NA,TGTGCCAGCAGTCCGACAGGGGTGAGCACTGAAGCTTTCTTT,CASSPTGVSTEAFF
TRBJ1-3,TRBV12-3/TRBV12-4,NA,NA,TGTGCCAGCAGTTTATATCCGAACACCATATATTTT,CASSLYPNTIYF
TRBJ1-6,TRBV7-9,NA,NA,TGTGCCAGCAGCTTAGAAGGGACACTTCAAGAATGGTATAATTCACCCCTCCACTTT,CASSLEGTLQEWYNSPLHF
TRBJ1-1,TRBV4-2,NA,NA,TGTGCCAGCAGCCAAGACCAGGGTGAATGGACTGAAGCTTTCTTT,CASSQDQGEWTEAFF
TRBJ2-3,TRBV5-1,NA,NA,TGCGCCAGCAGCTTGAAGCAGCCAGATACGCAGTATTTT,CASSLKQPDTQYF
TRBJ1-2,TRBV4-3,NA,once,TGCGCCAGCAGCCAAGAAGTGGGGGCGGGGTATGGCTACACCTTC,CASSQEVGAGYGYTF
TRBJ2-5,TRBV5-1,TRBD2,NA,TGCGCCAGCAGCTTGGCAGGGACTAGCGTCCCCGAGACCCAGTACTTC,CASSLAGTSVPETQYF
TRBJ2-7,TRBV18,NA,once,TGTGCCAGCTCACCACCGAGCGAACCCTACGAGCAGTACTTC,CASSPPSEPYEQYF
TRBJ2-2,TRBV24-1,TRBD1,NA,TGTGCCACCAGTGATTTGCGGGGAATTTCGACAGGGCTCACCGGGGAGCTGTTTTTT,CATSDLRGISTGLTGELFF
TRBJ1-2,TRBV28,TRBD1,NA,TGTGCCAGCAAATTCCAATCCCCCTCGAGACAGGGCAACTATGGCTACACCTTC,CASKFQSPSRQGNYGYTF
TRBJ2-2,TRBV6-1,TRBD2,NA,TGTGCCAGCAGTGAATGGACTAGCAACACCGGGGAGCTGTTTTTT,CASSEWTSNTGELFF
TRBJ2-7,TRBV4-1,NA,NA,TGCGCCAGCAGCCAAGGGGAAATCAGGAGCGGTGGCGAGCAGTACTTC,CASSQGEIRSGGEQYF
TRBJ1-4,TRBV5-1,NA,NA,TGCGCCAGCAGCTCGGTGGGGAGAGTTCATGAAAAACTGTTTTTT,CASSSVGRVHEKLFF
TRBJ2-4,TRBV14,TRBD1,NA,TGTGCCAGCAGCCCTCGACAGGGCCGGAACATTCAGTACTTC,CASSPRQGRNIQYF
TRBJ2-4,TRBV29-1,NA,NA,TGCAGCGTTGGTGGACGAGCCAAAAACATTCAGTACTTC,CSVGGRAKNIQYF
TRBJ2-4,TRBV7-2,NA,NA,TGTGCCAGCAGCTTAGGCCCGGGGGCGCGGGGAAACATTCAGTACTTC,CASSLGPGARGNIQYF
TRBJ1-5,TRBV6-5,TRBD1,few,TGTGCCAGCAGTTTGATCAGGGGGCGCGATCAGCCCCAGCATTTT,CASSLIRGRDQPQHF
TRBJ2-1,TRBV6-5,NA,NA,TGTGCCAGCAGTTCCCCCCCTCATGAGCAGTTCTTC,CASSSPPHEQFF
TRBJ1-2,TRBV24-1,NA,NA,TGTGCCACCAGTGATGGGGGCGCGATCTATGGCTACACCTTC,CATSDGGAIYGYTF
TRBJ2-4,TRBV3-1/TRBV3-2,TRBD1,NA,TGTGCCAGCAGCCAAGATGGGGAGGGACAGGGGGTTCGGAACATTCAGTACTTC,CASSQDGEGQGVRNIQYF
TRBJ1-3,TRBV7-2,NA,many,TGTGCCAGCAGCTTAAGGGGGGCCGGGCACACCATATATTTT,CASSLRGAGHTIYF
TRBJ1-5,TRBV6-2/TRBV6-3,NA,NA,TGTGCCAGCAGTTATATCGGGTACAATCAGCCCCAGCATTTT,CASSYIGYNQPQHF
TRBJ2-5,TRBV7-2,TRBD1,NA,TGTGCCAGCAGCATCCCAGGGGGTGCAGAGACCCAGTACTTC,CASSIPGGAETQYF
TRBJ2-5,TRBV7-8,NA,NA,TGTGCCAGCATCGAATACCGCCCGGGGGAGACCCAGTACTTC,CASIEYRPGETQYF
TRBJ1-6,TRBV4-3,NA,NA,TGCGCCAGCAGCCAACTCCCCCATAATTCACCCCTCCACTTT,CASSQLPHNSPLHF
TRBJ2-2,TRBV11-3,TRBD1,NA,TGTGCCAGCAGCCCGGGACAGGGAGTCGGGGAGCTGTTTTTT,CASSPGQGVGELFF
TRBJ1-2,TRBV18,NA,NA,TGTGCCAGCTCACCAAGGGACGCGGGGGGCTACACCTTC,CASSPRDAGGYTF
TRBJ1-5,TRBV18,NA,once,TGTGCCAGCTCACCATCCGGGGCGAAGTACAATCAGCCCCAGCATTTT,CASSPSGAKYNQPQHF
TRBJ2-5,TRBV9,NA,NA,TGTGCCAGCAGCACTAGCCCGGGGAGTGAAAAGACCCAGTACTTC,CASSTSPGSEKTQYF
TRBJ1-2,TRBV12-3/TRBV12-4,TRBD1,NA,TGTGCCAGCAGCAGGGGGGAAGGGGGCTACACCTTC,CASSRGEGGYTF
TRBJ1-5,TRBV19,NA,NA,TGTGCCAGTAGTGAAGGGCACAATCAGCCCCAGCATTTT,CASSEGHNQPQHF
TRBJ2-1,TRBV6-2/TRBV6-3,NA,NA,TGTGCCAGCAGTTACTGGGTTAGCTATAACAATGAGCAGTTCTTC,CASSYWVSYNNEQFF
TRBJ1-5,TRBV5-6,TRBD1,NA,TGTGCCAGCAGCCAGGGGGGGCGCGGGACCCCCGAATATCAGCCCCAGCATTTT,CASSQGGRGTPEYQPQHF